The 27 T cell receptor beta chains in this list originate from one sample, sequenced in a study of tumor and adjacent non-tumor tissue in lung cancer. The library came from three nested PCR rounds adapted from ARM-PCR protocols. In TCRdb, the multiplex PCR reads were re-called with MiXCR into one record per CDR3 protein. Of 200,000 to 250,000 distinct CDR3 sequences in the sample, less than 80% were seen once. RNA was extracted from bulk tissue without any cell sorting. Input material: lung tumor tissue. Receptors originate from a man aged 60-69 years with non-small cell lung cancer.

This chain connects TRBV12-3 or TRBV12-4 to TRBJ1-1; no clear D. Trimming removed 0 bases at V and 5 bases at J, with 7 bases between. The CDR3 is 13 residues long. CDR3 sequence: CASSLALGTEAFF. The CDR3, as DNA: TGTGCCAGCAGTTTAGCTTTGGGGACTGAAGCTTTCTTT.

In the case of this clonotype: This likely comes from a read error, as the CDR3 has no conserved phenylalanine or tryptophan at its end. The chain joins TRBV11-2 to TRBJ2-5; 7 nucleotides align to TRBD1. With V trimmed by 7 bases and J by 3 bases, 5 bases remained unmatched. Germline CDR1 reads SGHAT; CDR2 reads FQNNGV. The CDR3 has 13 residues. CDR3 protein: CASNFTGEETQYY. The CDR3 coding sequence is TGTGCCAGCAACTTTACAGGGGAAGAGACCCAGTACTAC.

This clonotype was recorded a few times. The genes are TRBV6-5 and TRBJ1-3, with 8 nucleotides matching TRBD1. This CDR3 spans 15 amino acids. V lost 2 bases and J lost 2; bases outside the gene matches: 2. Germline V CDR1 and CDR2: MNHEY, SVGAGI. The DNA of the CDR3 is TGTGCCAGCAGTTACCGGACAGGGACTGGAAACACCATATATTTT. Amino acid sequence: CASSYRTGTGNTIYF.

This clonotype was seen a single time. A much more abundant neighbour one base away suggests this may be a read error. Here the CDR3 omits its conserved ending phenylalanine or tryptophan, so a read error is the likely source. This chain joins TRBV4-3 and TRBJ1-1; D ambiguous. From germline, CDR1 is LGHNA and CDR2 YSLEER. The V gene lost 2 bases and the J gene lost 4 bases, with 8 bases spanning the gap. The CDR3 is 13 residues long. The CDR3 sequence is CASSQSPVTEAFS. The CDR3 nucleotides read TGCGCCAGCAGCCAATCCCCGGTCACTGAAGCTTTCTCT.

On this clonotype itself: This may stem from a read error, because a much larger clone lies one nucleotide away. The rearrangement joins TRBV29-1 to TRBJ2-2; 7 bases fit TRBD1. CDR1 is SQVTM, CDR2 ANQGSEA, per germline. The length of the CDR3 is 14 residues. The CDR3 DNA reads TGCAGCGTTGGAGACAGGGTGGGCACCGGGGAGCTGGTTTTT. Its protein is CSVGDRVGTGELVF.

The chain combines TRBV6-1 with TRBJ1-2; D unclear. This CDR3 has 15 amino acids. The germline gives CDR1 MNHNS, CDR2 SASEGT. V was trimmed by 3 bases and J by 8 bases, leaving 19 bases between them. CDR3 sequence reads: CASSEYIGPQSGYTF. DNA for the CDR3: TGTGCCAGCAGTGAGTACATCGGGCCCCAGAGCGGCTACACCTTC.

About this clonotype itself: A junction end diverges from the germline sequence, so it may reflect a read error. This chain uses TRBV11-3 with TRBJ1-1; a weak D match, TRBD1 (6 bases). The CDR3 has 14 amino acids. Germline V lookup: CDR1 SGHNT, CDR2 YENEEA. This chain's CDR3 is CASSLTGAGTEALF. CDR3 sequence (DNA): TGTGCCAGTAGCTTAACGGGGGCAGGGACTGAAGCTTTGTTT.

Of note for this clonotype: An end of the junction differs from the germline gene, which may be a read error. CDR3 bases: TGCAGTGCTAGAGAATTAGTGGGAGACTACAATGAGCAGTTTTTC. This translates into CSARELVGDYNEQFF. V usage is TRBV20-1 and J usage is TRBJ2-1; D is perhaps TRBD2 (5 bases). The V gene's germline CDR1 is DFQATT and CDR2 SNEGSKA (reference sequence). This CDR3 has 15 residues.

With respect to this clonotype: A much bigger clone sits one base away, suggesting this may be a read error. V gene TRBV12-3 or TRBV12-4 combines with J gene TRBJ1-1; no reliable D call. This CDR3 contains 13 residues. CDR3 residues: CANSLVMGIEAFF. In DNA form, the CDR3 reads TGTGCCAACAGTTTAGTTATGGGGATAGAAGCTTTCTTT.

Note on this clonotype: One end of the junction does not line up with germline, which may come from a read error. This chain uses TRBV4-1 with TRBJ2-1, with unresolved D. CDR3 size: 16 residues. CDR1 and CDR2 (germline): MGHRA, YSYEKL. The CDR3 region has the DNA TGCCCCAGCAGCCAAGAAAGCGCCGGGCAGGTAACTGAGCAGTTCTTC. Translation gives CPSSQESAGQVTEQFF.

This sequence joins TRBV20-1 and TRBJ2-1; the D is unclear. Germline-derived CDR1 and CDR2 are DFQATT and SNEGSKA (reference sequence). Trimming cost V 0 bases and J 8 bases, with 2 bases left between them. CDR3 length: 10 amino acids. The CDR3 loop is CSARDYEQFF. The CDR3, as DNA: TGCAGTGCTAGAGACTATGAGCAGTTCTTC.

A word on this clonotype: Possible read error: a much larger clone is one base away. The genes are TRBV4-2 and TRBJ2-2, with TRBD2 matching 7 bases. Germline assignment: CDR1 LGHNA and CDR2 YNFKEQ. The CDR3 runs to 21 residues. CDR3 sequence (DNA): TGTGCCGGCAGCCAAGATATCGCAGGGTGGACTAGTGAGATGAGGACCGGGGAGCTGTTTTTT. This translates into CAGSQDIAGWTSEMRTGELFF.

As concerns this clonotype: One junction end disagrees with the germline gene, perhaps due to a read error. The chain uses TRBV6-5 and TRBJ2-2, with D unclear. There are 14 residues in the CDR3. Germline V gives CDR1 MNHEY, CDR2 SVGAGI. CDR3 residues: CASSHLPTAEELIF. The CDR3 coding sequence is TGTGCCAGCAGTCACTTACCGACGGCCGAGGAGCTGATTTTT.

The J gene is TRBJ2-7, the V gene TRBV7-3, with 9 bases lining up with TRBD2. The CDR3 has 16 residues. Trimming cost V 5 bases and J 5 bases; bases outside gene matches: 13. Germline V gene lookup returns CDR1 SGHTA and CDR2 FQGTGA. The CDR3 region is CASSPDSGGPFHEQYF. DNA for the CDR3: TGTGCCAGCAGCCCCGATAGCGGGGGTCCCTTCCACGAGCAGTACTTC.

As concerns this clonotype: One end of the junction is discordant with germline, which a read error may explain. J is TRBJ1-1 and V is TRBV20-1; D is ambiguous. The CDR3 has 14 amino acids. CDR1 and CDR2 from the germline V gene are DFQATT and SNEGSKA (reference sequence). The CDR3 nucleotides are TGCAGTGCCAGATTCCAGGAGCTCAACACTGAAACTTTCTTT. Translated: CSARFQELNTETFF.

This clonotype was observed a few times. The rearrangement joins TRBV4-1 to TRBJ2-5; 11 nucleotides align to TRBD2. After removal of 0 bases from V and 7 bases from J, the junction contained 10 bases not matched to a gene. Germline V gene sequence: CDR1 MGHRA, CDR2 YSYEKL. The CDR3 spans 17 residues. The chain's CDR3 is CASSQDRVAGGRGTQYF. The CDR3 bases are TGCGCCAGCAGCCAAGATCGGGTAGCGGGAGGGCGAGGGACCCAGTACTTC.

About this clonotype: One junction end does not reproduce the germline sequence, and a read error may be involved. For the CDR3, the DNA is TGTACCAGCAGAGACCGGGACAGGGTAGCCTACGAGCAGTACTTC. As protein: CTSRDRDRVAYEQYF. The V call is TRBV6-5, the J call TRBJ2-7; the match to TRBD1 covers 9 bases. CDR3 size: 15 residues. The V gene's germline CDR1 is MNHEY and CDR2 SVGAGI.

V and J are TRBV11-2 and TRBJ2-7; possible D gene TRBD2, 6 bases. This CDR3 has 14 amino acids. V lost 7 bases to trimming and J lost 3 bases, with 16 bases between them. Per germline, CDR1 SGHAT and CDR2 FQNNGV. The chain's CDR3 is CASMEVAEGYEQYF. The CDR3, as DNA: TGTGCCAGCATGGAGGTAGCGGAGGGCTACGAGCAGTACTTC.

As regards this clonotype: As the CDR3 is not closed by the conserved phenylalanine or tryptophan, this likely results from a read error. The rearrangement joins TRBV11-3 to TRBJ2-1, with TRBD1 matching 9 bases. Germline CDR1 reads SGHNT; CDR2 reads YENEEA. Trimming removed 8 bases from V and 3 bases from J; junction bases left unmatched: 11. The CDR3 runs to 16 residues. The CDR3 coding sequence is TGTGCCAGCGGGGGACAGGGTGACGGGGGCTACAATGAGCAGTTCCTC. Its translation: CASGGQGDGGYNEQFL.

With respect to this clonotype: An end of the junction does not agree with germline; a read error may underlie this. The chain employs TRBV20-1 and TRBJ1-5, with D unresolved. CDR1 and CDR2 from the germline V gene are DFQATT and SNEGSKA (reference sequence). This CDR3 is 13 amino acids long. The CDR3 here is CSARMDAHQSQHF. The CDR3 bases are TGCAGTGCTAGAATGGATGCGCATCAGTCCCAGCATTTT.

The rearrangement uses TRBV6-5 and TRBJ2-3; TRBD2 matches at 7 bases. This CDR3 is built from 15 residues. J gave up 2 bases and V 6 bases, and 8 bases lay outside the gene matches. Germline V gives CDR1 MNHEY, CDR2 SVGAGI. The CDR3 DNA sequence: TGTGCCAGCAGGGAGGGGACTACCGACACAGATACGCAGTATTTT. Protein: CASREGTTDTDTQYF.

This clonotype was detected only once. The junction does not match germline at one end; this may be a read error. This chain links TRBV6-6 with TRBJ1-6; a possible D gene is TRBD1 (6 bases). The CDR3 extends over 14 amino acids. Germline values: CDR1 MNHNY, CDR2 SVGAGI (reference sequence). The CDR3 DNA is TGTGTCAGCAGTAGGGCGGCAGGGGATTCACCCCTTCACTTT. Protein sequence: CVSSRAAGDSPLHF.

The chain is built from TRBV5-5 and TRBJ2-1; possibly TRBD2 for D (6 bases). Germline CDR1 reads SGHKS; CDR2 reads YYEKEE (reference sequence). This CDR3 has 13 residues. V was pared by 7 bases and J by 15 bases, with 23 bases between. The CDR3 sequence is CASPLPRGGIPFF. Written as DNA, the CDR3 is TGTGCCAGCCCCCTTCCGAGGGGCGGGATCCCGTTCTTC.

This clonotype has just one count. This may stem from a read error, because a much larger clone lies one nucleotide away. This chain links TRBV6-2 or TRBV6-3 with TRBJ2-2; 7 positions agree with TRBD2. Germline CDR1 MNHEY, CDR2 SVGEGT. Trimming cost V 2 bases and J 0 bases; bases outside gene matches: 9. The CDR3 is 18 amino acids. CDR3 sequence: CASSYGSGLAANTGELFF. Written as DNA, the CDR3 is TGTGCCAGCAGTTACGGTAGTGGGCTAGCGGCGAACACCGGGGAGCTGTTTTTT.

With regard to this clonotype: Since a much larger clone is just one base distant, this may be a read error. V usage is TRBV12-3 or TRBV12-4 and J usage is TRBJ1-2; 8 bases agree with TRBD1. With V trimmed by 8 bases and J by 8 bases, 13 bases remained unmatched. The CDR3 has 14 residues. CDR3 residues: CASQMGQVNGGYTF. In DNA, the CDR3 is TGTGCCAGCCAAATGGGACAGGTGAACGGGGGCTACACCTTC.

Comment on this clonotype: Being one base from a much bigger clone, this may be a read error. The rearrangement uses TRBV29-1 and TRBJ1-1; 10 positions match TRBD1. The CDR3 has 15 residues. Looked up from germline, CDR1 is SQVTM and CDR2 is ANQGSEA. V trimming: 0 bases; J trimming: 5 bases; junction bases outside the gene matches: 6. This CDR3 reads CSVEDRQGARTEAFF. Here the CDR3 DNA reads TGCAGCGTTGAAGACAGACAGGGGGCGAGGACTGAAGCTTTCTTT.

The table lists this clonotype with a few counts. The chain joins TRBV12-3 or TRBV12-4 to TRBJ2-4; maybe TRBD1 (7 bases). The V gene lost 3 bases and the J gene lost 8 bases, with 11 bases spanning the gap. The CDR3 sequence is 13 residues long. The CDR3 DNA reads as TGTGCCAGCAGTTTCGGAGGGACAGACATTCAGTACTTC. It is translated as CASSFGGTDIQYF.